This record concerns one T cell receptor (beta chain) sequence. This sample was included in a study of blood T cell repertoires in COVID-19. The CDR3 runs 16 residues. Per germline, CDR1 LGHDT and CDR2 YNNKEL (reference sequence). With 4 bases removed from V and 0 bases from J, the gap between germline ends came to 12 bases. How the authors handled the data: Using reference gene primer amplification, nucleated cell counts were estimated. Clones were read by immunoSEQ multiplex PCR, and TCRdb kept only the in-frame ones, dropping some. That table is the source of V, J and clone size, and D and trimming were worked out from the DNA. Here the sample spans 55,000 to 70,000 clones, 70% to 90% being singletons.

This chain uses TRBV3-1 (or the pseudogene TRBV3-2) with TRBJ2-2; possibly TRBD1 for D (5 bases). The source material was peripheral blood. The TCR sequence derives from a man between 60 and 75 years old with active or convalescent COVID-19. This chain's CDR3 is CASSPRVGSNTGELFF. As DNA, the CDR3 is TGTGCCAGCAGCCCCAGGGTAGGATCGAACACCGGGGAGCTGTTTTTT.